These 23 T cell receptor beta chains were sequenced from one sample in a study of coeliac disease. The table came from immunoSEQ multiplex PCR; TCRdb's copy has only in-frame clones and leaves some out. The sample contains under 2,500 clones, roughly 62% of which appear only once. Sequenced material: lamina propria lymphocytes from the gut. These receptors were collected from a woman in her 30s with active celiac disease.

V and J are TRBV6-1 and TRBJ1-1; D is unclear. Germline V gene sequence: CDR1 MNHNS, CDR2 SASEGT. This CDR3 contains 13 residues. V was cut by 6 bases and J by 0 bases, with 8 bases left in between. The CDR3 loop reads CASRASLNTEAFF. The CDR3 DNA reads as TGTGCCAGCAGGGCATCGTTGAACACTGAAGCTTTCTTT.

The chain uses TRBV7-2 and TRBJ2-1; D not resolved. Trimming took 1 base from V and 5 from J, leaving 18 bases between them. Germline values: CDR1 SGHTA, CDR2 FQGNSA. This CDR3 is 17 amino acids long. In DNA form, the CDR3 reads TGTGCCAGCAGCTTAGTCCCTCTCGGGTTGAACCACAATGAGCAGTTCTTC. Translated, it gives CASSLVPLGLNHNEQFF.

The table lists this clone with a count of one. The genes are TRBV11-2 and TRBJ2-2; 7 nucleotides line up with TRBD2. Per the germline V gene, CDR1 is SGHAT and CDR2 is FQNNGV. The CDR3 totals 15 residues. V shed 5 bases and J 5 bases; nucleotides not matched to a gene: 8. This CDR3 reads CASSPWGGDTGELFF. The CDR3 region has the DNA TGTGCCAGCAGCCCCTGGGGGGGGGATACCGGGGAGCTGTTTTTT.

This rearrangement joins TRBV21-1 to TRBJ1-4; the table's D call, TRBD1, was not checked against the DNA. TRBV21-1 is labeled a pseudogene. CDR3 length: 15 amino acids. The CDR3: CASSKFRGRGEKLFF. The DNA for the CDR3 is TGTGCCAGCAGCAAATTCAGGGGCAGGGGTGAAAAACTGTTTTTT.

The J gene is TRBJ1-1, the V gene TRBV15; no clear D gene. This CDR3 is built from 13 residues. V was cut by 5 bases and J by 6 bases, with 13 bases left in between. In germline, CDR1 is LNHNV, CDR2 YYDKDF (reference sequence). CDR3 nucleotide sequence: TGTGCCACCAGCCGCCCCCGAGGTCCTGAAGCTTTCTTT. This translates into CATSRPRGPEAFF.

This clone is deemed large. The chain is built from TRBV6-1 and TRBJ2-2; TRBD2 matches 11 bases. The trim removed 4 bases at V and 3 bases at J, leaving 4 bases unmatched. There are 16 residues in the CDR3. Germline CDR1 and CDR2: MNHNS and SASEGT. CDR3 nucleotides: TGTGCCAGCAGTGCGACTAGCGGGACGTACACCGGGGAGCTGTTTTTT. It specifies CASSATSGTYTGELFF.

J is TRBJ2-7 and V is TRBV27; the match to TRBD2 covers 7 bases. The J segment lost 2 bases and the V segment lost 7 bases, leaving 11 bases of the junction unmatched. The CDR3 is 15 amino acids. Germline V gene lookup returns CDR1 MNHEY and CDR2 SMNVEV (reference sequence). DNA for the CDR3: TGTGCCAGCACCGAGCGAGCGGGAAGAGCCTACGAGCAGTACTTC. The encoded protein is CASTERAGRAYEQYF.

The chain recombines TRBV5-6 with TRBJ1-1; TRBD1 aligns across 7 bases. The CDR3 has 14 amino acids. From germline, CDR1 is SGHDT and CDR2 YYEEEE. The ends lost 1 base at V and 6 bases at J; junction bases unmatched: 6. The CDR3 nucleotides are TGTGCCAGCAGCTTGAGACAGGGTTTCGCTGAAGCTTTCTTT. Translated, it gives CASSLRQGFAEAFF.

This clone was picked up one time. This chain links TRBV2 with TRBJ2-7; a possible D gene is TRBD1 (6 bases). The germline V gene encodes CDR1 SNHLY and CDR2 FYNNEI. V was trimmed by 8 bases and J by 7 bases, leaving 15 bases between them. The CDR3 totals 12 residues. This chain's CDR3 is CASRYLGGEQYF. CDR3 in DNA: TGTGCCAGCCGTTACCTAGGGGGTGAGCAGTACTTC.

The CDR3 bases are TGTGCCAGCAGCCTCGGGACCCGGGGGACCGGGGAGCTGTTTTTT. It yields the protein CASSLGTRGTGELFF. The rearrangement uses TRBV13 and TRBJ2-2; D is perhaps TRBD2 (6 bases). The V end was cut by 5 bases, the J end by 5 bases, with 15 bases between. This CDR3 is 15 amino acids long. Germline CDR1 PRHDT, CDR2 FYEKMQ (reference sequence).

The V gene is TRBV7-2, the J gene TRBJ2-1; maybe TRBD2 (6 bases). V lost 3 bases to trimming and J lost 2 bases, with 14 bases between them. Germline CDR1 SGHTA, CDR2 FQGNSA. This CDR3 has 16 residues. CDR3 bases: TGTGCCAGCAGCTTGAGGAGCGGGCAGACCTACAATGAGCAGTTCTTC. Its protein product is CASSLRSGQTYNEQFF.

The rearrangement uses TRBV9 and TRBJ1-4; the D gene is possibly TRBD1 (6 bases). The CDR3 runs 16 residues. Germline CDR1 reads SGDLS; CDR2 reads YYNGEE. Trimming removed 5 bases at V and 0 bases at J, with 14 bases between. The CDR3 DNA reads TGTGCCAGCAGTAGGACAGCCACGGCAACTAATGAAAAACTGTTTTTT. It yields the protein CASSRTATATNEKLFF.

The count of this clone is one. One end of the junction is discordant with germline, which a read error may explain. The V and J genes are TRBV7-6 and TRBJ2-1, with 12 bases aligning to TRBD2. Per germline, CDR1 SGHVS and CDR2 FNYEAQ. The CDR3 covers 14 residues. The CDR3 DNA reads as TGTACCAGTAATCTAGCGGGGGGGATCGATGAGCAGTTCTTC. It encodes CTSNLAGGIDEQFF.

The gene calls are TRBV2 and TRBJ2-2; 7 bases fit TRBD2. V lost 4 bases, J lost 5 bases, and 7 bases stayed unmatched. Germline CDR1 reads SNHLY; CDR2 reads FYNNEI. The CDR3 is 15 amino acids. The CDR3 bases are TGTGCCAGCAGTGGAAGCGGGATTAAAACCGGGGAGCTGTTTTTT. It specifies CASSGSGIKTGELFF.

This chain uses TRBV5-1 with TRBJ1-1, with 11 bases identical to TRBD1. The length of the CDR3 is 16 residues. V trimming: 1 base; J trimming: 6 bases; junction bases outside the gene matches: 8. Germline V gives CDR1 SGHRS, CDR2 YFSETQ. The DNA for the CDR3 is TGCGCCAGCAGCTTGATCGGGACAGGGGGTACCGCTGAAGCTTTCTTT. This codes for CASSLIGTGGTAEAFF.

The rearrangement links TRBV13 to TRBJ1-4; D is possibly TRBD1 (6 bases). Between the trimmed V and J ends, which lost 3 bases and 8 bases, there was a span of 28 bases. Germline values: CDR1 PRHDT, CDR2 FYEKMQ (reference sequence). The CDR3 consists of 19 residues. CDR3 protein: CASSLGLGAGEMVGEKLFF. CDR3 DNA: TGTGCCAGCAGCTTGGGTCTCGGGGCAGGGGAAATGGTAGGGGAAAAACTGTTTTTT. The variable domain in full, with the rest retrieved from reference TRBV13 and TRBJ1-4, is AAGVIQSPRHLIKEKRETATLKCYPIPRHDTVYWYQQGPGQDPQFLISFYEKMQSDKGSIPDRFSAQQFSDYHSELNMSSLELGDSALYFCASSLGLGAGEMVGEKLFFGSGTQLSVL.

The chain recombines TRBV5-6 with TRBJ1-2, with D possibly TRBD1 on 6 matching bases. The V and J ends lost 4 bases and 4 bases respectively, with 20 bases between them. CDR1 is SGHDT, CDR2 YYEEEE, per germline. The CDR3 is 16 residues long. The CDR3, as DNA: TGTGCCAGCAGCACCCTACAGGGCCCTGTTGGCTATGGCTACACCTTC. This sequence encodes CASSTLQGPVGYGYTF.

This chain uses TRBV6-1 with TRBJ1-1, with a tentative D call TRBD1 (6 bases). Between the trimmed V and J ends, which lost 6 bases and 1 base, there was a span of 9 bases. The germline CDR1 and CDR2 sequences are MNHNS and SASEGT. This CDR3 has 13 residues. CDR3 sequence reads: CASRIQGNTEAFF. The CDR3 DNA reads TGTGCCAGCAGAATACAGGGGAACACTGAAGCTTTCTTT.

J is TRBJ1-2 and V is TRBV5-4; D may be TRBD1 (6 bases). This CDR3 is built from 15 residues. Looked up from germline, CDR1 is SGHNT and CDR2 is YYREEE (reference sequence). The V end lost 4 bases, the J end lost 4 bases, and 17 bases lay between the germline ends. As DNA, the CDR3 is TGTGCCAGCAGCCGACTCAGGGGCGTTGGCTATGGCTACACCTTC. As protein: CASSRLRGVGYGYTF.

The chain recombines TRBV4-1 with TRBJ2-7, with D maybe TRBD1 (6 bases). The germline CDR1 and CDR2 sequences are MGHRA and YSYEKL. CDR3 length: 18 residues. Trimming left V 3 bases short and J 2 bases short, with 23 bases between. CDR3 DNA: TGCGCCAGCAGCCAGCCAGTTGCAGGGGCTAAAAAAACCTACGAGCAGTACTTC. Translating it yields CASSQPVAGAKKTYEQYF.

The chain carries TRBV9 and TRBJ2-1; TRBD1 might be the D (5 bases). The V gene's germline CDR1 is SGDLS and CDR2 YYNGEE. Trimming took off 4 bases at V and 6 bases at J, with 14 bases between the two ends. The CDR3 spans 14 residues. CDR3 DNA sequence: TGTGCCAGCAGCATAGACCAGCAGGGCAATGAGCAGTTCTTC. Its protein product is CASSIDQQGNEQFF.

The chain couples TRBV5-4 to TRBJ1-3; tentative D call: TRBD1 (5 bases). The ends were cut back, 3 bases at V and 2 bases at J, with 9 bases in the middle. CDR3 length equals 14 residues. Germline loops: CDR1 SGHNT, CDR2 YYREEE (reference sequence). Here the CDR3 DNA reads TGTGCCAGCAGCTCACAGGTAGCTGGAAACACCATATATTTT. It is translated as CASSSQVAGNTIYF.

This chain links TRBV19 with TRBJ2-3; 9 nucleotides align to TRBD2. The V gene's germline CDR1 is LNHDA and CDR2 SQIVND (reference sequence). The CDR3 has 14 residues. V shed 6 bases and J 0 bases; nucleotides not matched to a gene: 1. The CDR3 sequence: CASRGLASTDTQYF. In DNA, the CDR3 is TGTGCCAGTAGGGGACTAGCCAGCACAGATACGCAGTATTTT.